These 17 T cell receptor beta chains were sequenced from one sample in a study of T-cell reconstitution after alpha-beta-depleted transplantation in children. Unique molecular identifiers tagged the TCRbeta library. One entry per CDR3 protein results from TCRdb running MiXCR on the PCR reads. The sample carries hundreds of thousands of distinct CDR3 sequences, around 13% recorded once. The material was PBMCs, mostly from graft donor cells, obtained 360 days after TCRalphabeta/CD19-depleted stem cell transplant. All receptors derive from a male patient younger than 18 who had a stem cell transplant for acute myeloid leukemia, so the T cells may come from the graft donor.

The V gene is TRBV4-3, the J gene TRBJ2-1, with D possibly TRBD2 on 5 matching bases. The germline CDR1 and CDR2 sequences are LGHNA and YSLEER. CDR3 size: 14 residues. Deletions cut 3 bases from V and 6 bases from J, with 12 bases between. CDR3 amino acids: CASSQADRGNEQFF. The CDR3 nucleotides read TGCGCCAGCAGCCAGGCCGACCGGGGCAATGAGCAGTTCTTC.

The V call is TRBV20-1, the J call TRBJ2-7; 8 nucleotides line up with TRBD2. Germline trimming cut 3 bases from V and 6 bases from J; bases unmatched to any gene: 13. The CDR3 has 15 residues. The germline CDR1 and CDR2 sequences are DFQATT and SNEGSKA (reference sequence). The DNA for the CDR3 is TGCAGTGCTAGTTTAGTTTCGGGACTAGTAAGCGAGCAGTACTTC. Translation gives CSASLVSGLVSEQYF.

This clonotype was counted between two and nine times. The chain combines TRBV29-1 with TRBJ2-1, with TRBD2 matching 14 bases. J lost 3 bases, V lost 3 bases, and 4 bases had no gene match. The CDR3 spans 16 residues. CDR1 SQVTM and CDR2 ANQGSEA come from the germline V gene. The CDR3 is CSVETSGRAVYNEQFF. DNA of the CDR3: TGCAGCGTTGAGACTAGCGGGAGGGCGGTCTACAATGAGCAGTTCTTC.

V and J are TRBV7-9 and TRBJ2-3, with 7 bases aligning to TRBD1. V shed 0 bases and J 5 bases; nucleotides not matched to a gene: 2. In germline, CDR1 is SEHNR, CDR2 FQNEAQ (reference sequence). This CDR3 contains 14 residues. Written as DNA, the CDR3 is TGTGCCAGCAGCTTAGCCGGGACAGTAGATACGCAGTATTTT. The encoded protein is CASSLAGTVDTQYF.

This chain uses TRBV12-3 or TRBV12-4 with TRBJ1-5, with D uncertain. The CDR3 totals 13 residues. V lost 7 bases to trimming and J lost 7 bases, with 14 bases between them. The CDR3 DNA follows: TGTGCCAGCACCGCCCGGGAGGACCAGCCCCAGCATTTT. Amino acids: CASTAREDQPQHF.

In this sample, this clonotype turned up many times. As DNA, the CDR3 is TGCAGCGCCGAGCTGGGACCCACAGATACGCAGTATTTT. Protein sequence: CSAELGPTDTQYF. The rearrangement uses TRBV29-1 and TRBJ2-3; D possibly uses TRBD1 or TRBD2 (5 bases each). With 7 bases removed from V and 2 bases from J, the gap between germline ends came to 13 bases. The length of the CDR3 is 13 residues. The V gene's germline CDR1 is SQVTM and CDR2 ANQGSEA.

This clonotype was detected only a few times. The rearrangement links TRBV21-1 to TRBJ2-7. TRBV21-1 is a documented pseudogene. The CDR3 totals 11 residues. The CDR3 protein is CASSRGLEQYF. In DNA, the CDR3 is TGTGCCAGCAGCAGAGGGCTCGAGCAGTACTTC.

This clonotype appeared a few times. The chain employs TRBV7-9 and TRBJ2-1, with 11 bases matching TRBD2. Germline V gives CDR1 SEHNR, CDR2 FQNEAQ (reference sequence). The V and J ends lost 5 bases and 2 bases, in that order; junction bases with no gene match: 5. This CDR3 has 16 residues. The CDR3 DNA is TGTGCCAGCAGCAGGACTAGCGGGCTGGCCTACAATGAGCAGTTCTTC. Translation gives CASSRTSGLAYNEQFF.

This clonotype was observed many times. The gene calls are TRBV20-1 and TRBJ2-7; no definite D call. V was cut by 4 bases and J by 5 bases, with 18 bases left in between. The CDR3 covers 14 residues. CDR1 is DFQATT and CDR2 is SNEGSKA in the germline V gene (reference sequence). The CDR3 sequence is CSAMSAPWQDEQYF. DNA of the CDR3: TGCAGTGCTATGAGTGCCCCTTGGCAGGACGAGCAGTACTTC.

This clonotype occurred a few times. The V call is TRBV4-3, the J call TRBJ1-1; no clear D gene. The CDR3 extends over 13 amino acids. V gave up 0 bases and J gave up 5 bases, with 7 bases separating them. Germline CDR1 and CDR2: LGHNA and YSLEER. CDR3 nucleotides: TGCGCCAGCAGCCAAGATTGGACTACTGAAGCTTTCTTT. Translation: CASSQDWTTEAFF.

The chain uses TRBV5-5 and TRBJ2-7, with D perhaps matching TRBD2 (5 bases). V was shortened by 4 bases and J by 7 bases, with 12 bases between the two germline ends. CDR3 length: 12 amino acids. Looked up from germline, CDR1 is SGHKS and CDR2 is YYEKEE (reference sequence). The CDR3 sequence is CASSRLPGEQYF. The CDR3 DNA is TGTGCCAGCAGCCGACTACCTGGGGAGCAGTACTTC.

V and J are TRBV12-3 or TRBV12-4 and TRBJ1-6; D not certain. CDR3 length equals 13 residues. Between the trimmed V and J ends, which lost 1 base and 11 bases, there was a span of 9 bases. This chain's CDR3 is CASSLGGRAPLHF. The CDR3, as DNA: TGTGCCAGCAGTTTAGGAGGGAGGGCACCCCTCCACTTT.

This clonotype was seen only a few times. The CDR3 region is CASNSGARGQGTDTQYF. The CDR3 bases are TGTGCCAGCAACTCAGGTGCCCGGGGACAGGGAACAGATACGCAGTATTTT. The V gene is TRBV7-2, the J gene TRBJ2-3, with 9 positions matching TRBD1. CDR1 and CDR2 (germline): SGHTA, FQGNSA. This CDR3 has 17 amino acids. Germline trimming cut 7 bases from V and 3 bases from J; bases unmatched to any gene: 14. The full variable domain, completed using reference TRBV7-2 and TRBJ2-3, is GAGVSQSPSNKVTEKGKDVELRCDPISGHTALYWYRQSLGQGLEFLIYFQGNSAPDKSGLPSDRFSAERTGGSVSTLTIQRTQQEDSAVYLCASNSGARGQGTDTQYFGPGTRLTVL.

In this sample, this clonotype turned up many times. This rearrangement joins TRBV13 to TRBJ2-7; weak D call: TRBD2 (6 bases). V was trimmed by 0 bases and J by 9 bases, leaving 21 bases between them. Germline-derived CDR1 and CDR2 are PRHDT and FYEKMQ (reference sequence). The CDR3 totals 16 residues. In nucleotides, the CDR3 is TGTGCCAGCAGCTTAGGGGAGGGCCTCCGTTCGGTTCGGCAGTACTTC. Translated, it gives CASSLGEGLRSVRQYF.

Ten or more counts support this clonotype. The chain has TRBV7-9 and TRBJ2-1; 8 positions match TRBD2. Trimming cost V 4 bases and J 4 bases; bases outside gene matches: 3. Germline CDR1 SEHNR, CDR2 FQNEAQ (reference sequence). CDR3 size: 14 residues. CDR3 sequence: CASSYSGVYNEQFF. The CDR3, as DNA: TGTGCCAGCAGCTATAGCGGGGTTTACAATGAGCAGTTCTTC.

This clonotype has ten or more counts. V is TRBV7-9 and J is TRBJ1-1, with 8 bases aligning to TRBD1. CDR1 and CDR2 from the germline V gene are SEHNR and FQNEAQ (reference sequence). The J segment lost 4 bases and the V segment lost 6 bases, leaving 10 bases of the junction unmatched. The CDR3 is made up of 15 amino acids. CDR3 sequence: CASRPLTGAGTEAFF. The CDR3 nucleotides are TGTGCCAGCAGGCCTCTGACAGGGGCCGGCACTGAAGCTTTCTTT.

In this sample, this clonotype turned up a few times. The J gene is TRBJ1-4, the V gene TRBV29-1; D not resolved. Trimming shortened V by 0 bases and J by 6 bases, and 11 bases separated the two germline ends. The V gene's germline CDR1 is SQVTM and CDR2 ANQGSEA. The CDR3 totals 14 residues. The CDR3 bases are TGCAGCGTTGAAGAGGAGCGGTTTCATGAAAAACTGTTTTTT. Translation gives CSVEEERFHEKLFF.